This TCR beta chain is from a study of T cell responses to AZD1222 COVID-19 vaccine. The germline V gene has CDR1 MRHNA and CDR2 SNTAGT. This CDR3 spans 15 amino acids. V was pared by 4 bases and J by 2 bases, with 4 bases of the junction left unmatched. General study points: Reports say nearly half of spike-specific TCRs go after unmutated variant regions. Repertoire samples came only from after the peak T cell response. Receipt of two AZD1222 doses was followed by a rise in Spike-specific TCR breadth and depth.

Some second doses came at about 4 weeks and others at about 12 weeks; these were pooled. With regard to this clone: The antigen remains undetermined.

Generated by immunoSEQ multiplex PCR, the TCRdb table keeps only in-frame clones and is missing some. This sample has 120,000 to 150,000 clones; approximately 91% occur once, and the top ten carry about 2%. The rearrangement joins TRBV6-4 to TRBJ2-4, with 8 bases lining up with TRBD1. The receptor was isolated from an adult who received the AZD1222 COVID-19 vaccine. Sequences were derived from peripheral blood, sampled 28 days after the second AZD1222 dose. The CDR3: CASSVQGETKNIQYF. The CDR3 nucleotides are TGTGCCAGCAGTGTACAGGGGGAAACCAAAAACATTCAGTACTTC.